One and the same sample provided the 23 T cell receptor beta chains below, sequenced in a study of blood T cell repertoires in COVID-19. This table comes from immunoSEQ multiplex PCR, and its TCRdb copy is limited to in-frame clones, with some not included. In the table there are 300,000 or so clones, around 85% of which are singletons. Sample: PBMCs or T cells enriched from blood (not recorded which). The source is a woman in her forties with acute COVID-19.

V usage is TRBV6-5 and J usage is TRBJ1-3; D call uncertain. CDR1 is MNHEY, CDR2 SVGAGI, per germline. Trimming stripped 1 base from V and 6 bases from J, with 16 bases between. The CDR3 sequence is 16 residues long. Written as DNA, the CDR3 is TGTGCCAGCAGTTACTACGGAAAGCAGGCCCCAAACACCATATATTTT. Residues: CASSYYGKQAPNTIYF.

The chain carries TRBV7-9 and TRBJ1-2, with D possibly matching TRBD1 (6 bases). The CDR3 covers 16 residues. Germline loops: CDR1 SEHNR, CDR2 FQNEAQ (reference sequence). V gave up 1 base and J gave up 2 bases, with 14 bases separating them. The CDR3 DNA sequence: TGTGCCAGCAGCTTAGTGGGGACACGGGTGAACTATGGCTACACCTTC. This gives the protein CASSLVGTRVNYGYTF.

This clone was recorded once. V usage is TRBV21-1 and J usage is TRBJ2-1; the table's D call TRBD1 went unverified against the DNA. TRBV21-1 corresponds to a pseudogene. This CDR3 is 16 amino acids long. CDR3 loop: CASSVPGQTYYNEQFF. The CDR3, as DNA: TGTGCCAGCAGCGTTCCGGGACAGACATACTACAATGAGCAGTTCTTC.

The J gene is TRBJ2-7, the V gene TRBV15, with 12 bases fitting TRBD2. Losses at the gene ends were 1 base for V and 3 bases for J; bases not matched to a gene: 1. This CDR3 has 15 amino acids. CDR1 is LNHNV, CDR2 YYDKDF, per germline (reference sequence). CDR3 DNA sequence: TGTGCCACCAGCAGAGGGACTAGCGGGATCTACGAGCAGTACTTC. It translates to CATSRGTSGIYEQYF.

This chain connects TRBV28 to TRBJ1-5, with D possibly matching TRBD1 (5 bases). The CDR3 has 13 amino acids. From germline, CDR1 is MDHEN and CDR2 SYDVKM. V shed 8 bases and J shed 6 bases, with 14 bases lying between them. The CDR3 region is CASYSLGGQPQHF. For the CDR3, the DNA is TGTGCCAGCTACAGCTTGGGGGGTCAGCCCCAGCATTTT.

DNA of the CDR3: TGTGCCAGCAGCGCCACTAGCGGGGGGGTCAATGAGCAGTTCTTC. Protein product: CASSATSGGVNEQFF. The chain has TRBV9 and TRBJ2-1, with TRBD2 matching over 13 bases. The CDR3 has 15 amino acids. CDR1 is SGDLS and CDR2 is YYNGEE in the germline V gene. V dropped 3 bases and J dropped 6; count of bases not matched to a gene: 3.

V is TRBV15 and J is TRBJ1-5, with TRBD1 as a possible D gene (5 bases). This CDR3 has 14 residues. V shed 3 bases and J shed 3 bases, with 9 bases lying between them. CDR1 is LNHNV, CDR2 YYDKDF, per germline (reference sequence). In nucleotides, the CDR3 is TGTGCCACCAGCAGGGGGCAGAACAATCAGCCCCAGCATTTT. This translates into CATSRGQNNQPQHF.

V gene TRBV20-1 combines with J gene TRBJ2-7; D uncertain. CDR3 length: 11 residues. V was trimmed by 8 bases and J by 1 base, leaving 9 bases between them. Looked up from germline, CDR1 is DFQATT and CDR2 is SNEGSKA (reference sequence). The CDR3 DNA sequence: TGCAGTCTCCTATCATCCTACGAGCAGTACTTC. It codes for CSLLSSYEQYF.

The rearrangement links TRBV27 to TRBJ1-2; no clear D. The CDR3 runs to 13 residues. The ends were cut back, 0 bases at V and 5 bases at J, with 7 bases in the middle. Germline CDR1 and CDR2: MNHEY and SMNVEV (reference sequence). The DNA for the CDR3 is TGTGCCAGCAGTTTATCTGGCCAATATGGCTACACCTTC. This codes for CASSLSGQYGYTF.

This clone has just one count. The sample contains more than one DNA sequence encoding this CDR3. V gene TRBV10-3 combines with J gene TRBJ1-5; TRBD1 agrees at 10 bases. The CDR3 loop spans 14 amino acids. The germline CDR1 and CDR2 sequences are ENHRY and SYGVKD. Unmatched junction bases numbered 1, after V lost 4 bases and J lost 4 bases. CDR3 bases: TGTGCCATCAGTGGGACAGGGGGAAATCAGCCCCAGCATTTT. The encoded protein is CAISGTGGNQPQHF.

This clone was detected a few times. CDR3 in DNA: TGTGCCAGCTCACTAGCAGGGGTTGTCGGCAATCAGCCCCAGCATTTT. It encodes CASSLAGVVGNQPQHF. V is TRBV18 and J is TRBJ1-5; D possibly corresponds to TRBD1 (6 bases). The CDR3 has 16 amino acids. With 4 bases removed from V and 2 bases from J, the gap between germline ends came to 15 bases. CDR1 is KGHSH and CDR2 is LQKENI in the germline V gene. The variable domain in full, completed from reference TRBV18 and TRBJ1-5, reads NAGVMQNPRHLVRRRGQEARLRCSPMKGHSHVYWYRQLPEEGLKFMVYLQKENIIDESGMPKERFSAEFPKEGPSILRIQQVVRGDSAAYFCASSLAGVVGNQPQHFGDGTRLSIL.

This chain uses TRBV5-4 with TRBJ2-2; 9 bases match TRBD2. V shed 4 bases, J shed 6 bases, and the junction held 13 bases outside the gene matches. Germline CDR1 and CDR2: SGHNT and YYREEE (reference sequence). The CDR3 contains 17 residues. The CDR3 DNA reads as TGTGCCAGCAGCCCTTTAGCGGGAGAGGTATTATCCGGGGAGCTGTTTTTT. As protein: CASSPLAGEVLSGELFF.

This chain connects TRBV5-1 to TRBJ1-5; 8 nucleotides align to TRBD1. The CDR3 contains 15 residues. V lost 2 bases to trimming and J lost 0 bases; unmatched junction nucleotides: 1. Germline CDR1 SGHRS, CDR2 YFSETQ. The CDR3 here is CASSLQGDSNQPQHF. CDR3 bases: TGCGCCAGCAGCTTACAGGGGGATAGCAATCAGCCCCAGCATTTT. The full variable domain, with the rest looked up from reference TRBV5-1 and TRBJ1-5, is KAGVTQTPRYLIKTRGQQVTLSCSPISGHRSVSWYQQTPGQGLQFLFEYFSETQRNKGNFPGRFSGRQFSNSRSEMNVSTLELGDSALYLCASSLQGDSNQPQHFGDGTRLSIL.

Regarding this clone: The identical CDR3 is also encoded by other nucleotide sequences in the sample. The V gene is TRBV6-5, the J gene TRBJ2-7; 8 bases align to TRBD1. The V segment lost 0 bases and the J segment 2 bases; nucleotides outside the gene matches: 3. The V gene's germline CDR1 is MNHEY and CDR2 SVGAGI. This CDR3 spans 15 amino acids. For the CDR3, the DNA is TGTGCCAGCAGTTACTCCCGGACAGGGACCTACGAGCAGTACTTC. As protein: CASSYSRTGTYEQYF.

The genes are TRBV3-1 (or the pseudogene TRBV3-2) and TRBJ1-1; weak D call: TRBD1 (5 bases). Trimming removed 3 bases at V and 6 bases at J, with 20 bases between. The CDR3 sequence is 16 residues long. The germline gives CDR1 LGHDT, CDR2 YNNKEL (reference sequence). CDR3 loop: CASSQGLQVAVAEAFF. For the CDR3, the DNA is TGTGCCAGCAGCCAGGGCTTACAGGTGGCAGTGGCTGAAGCTTTCTTT.

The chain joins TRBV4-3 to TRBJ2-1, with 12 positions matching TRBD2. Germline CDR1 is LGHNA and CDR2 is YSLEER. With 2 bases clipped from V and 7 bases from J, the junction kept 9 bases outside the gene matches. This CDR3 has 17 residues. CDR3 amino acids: CASSQFSTSGRLNEQFF. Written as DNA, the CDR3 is TGCGCCAGCAGCCAATTCTCCACTAGCGGGAGGCTGAATGAGCAGTTCTTC.

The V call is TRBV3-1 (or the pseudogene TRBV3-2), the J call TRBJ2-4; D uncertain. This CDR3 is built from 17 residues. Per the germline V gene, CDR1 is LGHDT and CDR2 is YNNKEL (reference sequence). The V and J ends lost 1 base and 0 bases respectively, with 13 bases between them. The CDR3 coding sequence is TGTGCCAGCAGCCAAGTTGTCCTACCTATAGCCAAAAACATTCAGTACTTC. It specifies CASSQVVLPIAKNIQYF.

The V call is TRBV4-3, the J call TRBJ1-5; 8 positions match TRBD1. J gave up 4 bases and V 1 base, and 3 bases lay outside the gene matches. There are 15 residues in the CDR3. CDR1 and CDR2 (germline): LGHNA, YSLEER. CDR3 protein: CASSQGTGINQPQHF. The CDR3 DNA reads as TGCGCCAGCAGCCAAGGGACAGGGATTAATCAGCCCCAGCATTTT.

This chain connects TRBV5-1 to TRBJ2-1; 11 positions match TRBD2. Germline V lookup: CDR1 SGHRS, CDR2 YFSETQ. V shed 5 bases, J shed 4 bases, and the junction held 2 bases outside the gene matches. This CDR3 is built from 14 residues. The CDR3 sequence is CASSSSGRYNEQFF. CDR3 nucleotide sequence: TGCGCCAGCAGTTCTAGCGGGAGGTACAATGAGCAGTTCTTC.

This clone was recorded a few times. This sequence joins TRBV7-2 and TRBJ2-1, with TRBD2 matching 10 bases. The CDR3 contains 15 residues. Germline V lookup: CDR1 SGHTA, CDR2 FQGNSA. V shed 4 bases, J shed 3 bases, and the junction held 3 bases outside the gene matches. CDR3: CASSSLAGNYNEQFF. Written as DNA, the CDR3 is TGTGCCAGCAGCTCACTAGCGGGGAACTACAATGAGCAGTTCTTC.

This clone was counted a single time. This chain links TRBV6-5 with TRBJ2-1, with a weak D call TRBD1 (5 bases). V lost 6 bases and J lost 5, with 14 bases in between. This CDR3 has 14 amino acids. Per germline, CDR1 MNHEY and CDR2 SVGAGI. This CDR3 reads CASSASTVNNEQFF. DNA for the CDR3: TGTGCCAGCAGCGCCTCGACAGTCAACAATGAGCAGTTCTTC.

CDR3 protein: CASSSGAFGGLAGGEQFF. The CDR3 DNA reads TGCGCCAGCAGCAGCGGGGCTTTTGGGGGACTAGCGGGCGGTGAGCAGTTCTTC. The chain has TRBV5-1 and TRBJ2-1, with 12 bases that match TRBD2. V trimming: 4 bases; J trimming: 9 bases; junction bases outside the gene matches: 17. The CDR3 is made up of 18 amino acids. Germline V CDR1 and CDR2: SGHRS, YFSETQ.

CDR3 region: CASRNEGTDTQYF. Here the CDR3 DNA reads TGCGCCAGCCGGAATGAGGGCACAGATACGCAGTATTTT. The chain employs TRBV5-1 and TRBJ2-3; D unresolved. The CDR3 has 13 residues. Germline V gives CDR1 SGHRS, CDR2 YFSETQ. V was clipped by 7 bases and J by 1 base, with 10 bases between them.